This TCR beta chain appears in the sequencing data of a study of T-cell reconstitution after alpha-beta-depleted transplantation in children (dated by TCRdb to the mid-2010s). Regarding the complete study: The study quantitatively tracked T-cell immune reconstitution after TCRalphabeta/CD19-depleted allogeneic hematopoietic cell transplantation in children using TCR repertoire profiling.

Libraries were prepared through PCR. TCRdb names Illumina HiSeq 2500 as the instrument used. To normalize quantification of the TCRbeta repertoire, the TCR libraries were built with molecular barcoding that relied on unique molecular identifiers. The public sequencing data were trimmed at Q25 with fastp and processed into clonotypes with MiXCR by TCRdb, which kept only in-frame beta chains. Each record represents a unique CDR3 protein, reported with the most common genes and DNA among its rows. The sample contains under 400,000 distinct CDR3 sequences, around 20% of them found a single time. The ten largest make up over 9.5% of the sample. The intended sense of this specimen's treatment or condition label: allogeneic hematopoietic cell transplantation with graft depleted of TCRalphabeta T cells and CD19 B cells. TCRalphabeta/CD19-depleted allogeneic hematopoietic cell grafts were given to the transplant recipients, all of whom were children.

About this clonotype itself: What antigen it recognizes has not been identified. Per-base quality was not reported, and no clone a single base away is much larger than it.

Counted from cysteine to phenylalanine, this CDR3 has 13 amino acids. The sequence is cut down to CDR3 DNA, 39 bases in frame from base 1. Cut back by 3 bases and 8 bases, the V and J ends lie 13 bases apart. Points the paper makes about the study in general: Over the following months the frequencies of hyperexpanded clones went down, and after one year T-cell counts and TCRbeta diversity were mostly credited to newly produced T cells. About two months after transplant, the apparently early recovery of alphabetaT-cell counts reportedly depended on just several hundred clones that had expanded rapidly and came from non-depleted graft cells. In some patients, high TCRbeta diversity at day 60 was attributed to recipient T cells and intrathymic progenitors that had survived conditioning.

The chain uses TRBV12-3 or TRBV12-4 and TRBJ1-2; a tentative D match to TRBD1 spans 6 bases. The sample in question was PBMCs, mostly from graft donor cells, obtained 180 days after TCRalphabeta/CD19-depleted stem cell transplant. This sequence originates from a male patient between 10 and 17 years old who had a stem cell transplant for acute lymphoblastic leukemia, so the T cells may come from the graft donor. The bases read TGTGCCAGCAGTTTCACAGGGAGGATGGGCTACACCTTC. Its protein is CASSFTGRMGYTF.